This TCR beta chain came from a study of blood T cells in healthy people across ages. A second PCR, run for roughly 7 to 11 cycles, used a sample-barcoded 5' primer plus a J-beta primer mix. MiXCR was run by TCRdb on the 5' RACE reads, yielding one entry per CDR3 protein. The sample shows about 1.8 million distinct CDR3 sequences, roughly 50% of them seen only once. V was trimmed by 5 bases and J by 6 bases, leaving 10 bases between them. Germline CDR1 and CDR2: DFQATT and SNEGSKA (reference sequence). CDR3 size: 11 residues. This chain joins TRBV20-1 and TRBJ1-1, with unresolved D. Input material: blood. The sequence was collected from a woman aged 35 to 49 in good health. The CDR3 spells CSAYDTPEAFF. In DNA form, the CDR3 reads TGCAGTGCTTATGACACTCCTGAAGCTTTCTTT.